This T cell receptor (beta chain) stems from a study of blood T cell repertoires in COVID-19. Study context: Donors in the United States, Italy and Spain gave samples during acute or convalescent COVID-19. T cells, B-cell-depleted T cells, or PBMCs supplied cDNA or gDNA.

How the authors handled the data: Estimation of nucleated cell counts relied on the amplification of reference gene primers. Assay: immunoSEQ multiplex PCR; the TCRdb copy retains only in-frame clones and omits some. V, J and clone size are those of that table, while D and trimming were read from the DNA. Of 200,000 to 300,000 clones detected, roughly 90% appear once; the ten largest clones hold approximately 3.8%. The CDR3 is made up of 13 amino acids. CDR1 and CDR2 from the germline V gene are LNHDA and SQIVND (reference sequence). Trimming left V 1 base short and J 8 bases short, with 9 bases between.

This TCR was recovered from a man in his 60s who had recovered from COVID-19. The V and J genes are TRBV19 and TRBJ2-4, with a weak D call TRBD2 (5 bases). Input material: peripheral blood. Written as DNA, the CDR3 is TGTGCCAGTAGTATAGGCCTGGAGGACATTCAGTACTTC. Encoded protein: CASSIGLEDIQYF.